These T cell receptor beta chains were read from a single sample in a study of blood T cell repertoires in COVID-19. The data were produced by immunoSEQ multiplex PCR, yet TCRdb's version contains in-frame clones alone and is incomplete. The sample has some 80,000 clones, 85% seen once. The specimen sequenced was peripheral blood. The receptors come from a man over 45 with COVID-19, enrolled during active disease. The CDR3 runs from the conserved cysteine through the conserved F or W. The order of the fields is V gene, D gene, J gene, clone size, CDR3 protein, CDR3 DNA. The D gene is left open where the match is weak. Clone size is given for some rows only: seen once, a few or many times, or a class if the clone is expanded.

>TRBV24-1|TRBD1|TRBJ1-2|-
CATSEGSQTGGYGYTF
TGTGCCACCAGTGAAGGATCTCAAACAGGGGGCTATGGCTACACCTTC
>TRBV12-3/TRBV12-4|-|TRBJ2-1|-
CATSRDEQFF
TGTGCCACCTCGCGGGATGAGCAGTTCTTC
>TRBV18|-|TRBJ2-7|once
CASSPRSSYEQYF
TGTGCCAGCTCACCACGGAGCTCCTACGAGCAGTACTTC
>TRBV14|-|TRBJ2-3|-
CASSQELRATDTQYF
TGTGCCAGCAGCCAAGAACTCAGGGCCACAGATACGCAGTATTTT
>TRBV6-5|-|TRBJ2-7|-
CATRPGGEQYF
TGTGCCACCCGTCCAGGCGGGGAGCAGTACTTC
>TRBV29-1|-|TRBJ2-6|once
CSARNRGTTGANVLTF
TGCAGCGCCCGCAATCGGGGAACCACTGGGGCCAACGTCCTGACTTTC
>TRBV5-8|-|TRBJ1-1|-
CASSPREQNTEAFF
TGTGCCAGCAGCCCGAGGGAACAGAACACTGAAGCTTTCTTT
>TRBV5-5|TRBD1|TRBJ2-2|-
CASSSRVTGLITGELFF
TGTGCCAGCAGCTCCCGTGTGACAGGGCTAATCACCGGGGAGCTGTTTTTT
>TRBV11-3|TRBD1|TRBJ2-3|few
CASSSGQGVTDTQYF
TGTGCCAGCAGCTCGGGACAGGGGGTCACAGATACGCAGTATTTT
>TRBV19|TRBD1|TRBJ1-4|-
CASRIGTGYEKLFF
TGTGCCAGTAGAATCGGGACAGGGTATGAAAAACTGTTTTTT
>TRBV27|-|TRBJ2-1|-
CASSLFAGEQFF
TGTGCCAGCAGCCTCTTCGCGGGTGAGCAGTTCTTC